This is a list of T cell receptor beta chains from one sample in a study of control samples from healthy donors and cancer patients. Repertoires were generated with immunoSEQ multiplex PCR, while TCRdb's copy carries only in-frame clones and drops some. The data show about 120,000 clones, around 86% seen once. Sequenced: blood. These receptors all come from a middle-aged man in good health. Each CDR3 is given with its conserved first and last residue. Fields, in order: V gene, clone size, D gene, J gene, CDR3 protein, CDR3 DNA. A D gene is named only where the DNA matches it firmly. Where a row states a size, it is once, few, many or the class of an expanded clone; other rows omit it.

v_gene: TRBV5-1
abundance: -
d_gene: TRBD2
j_gene: TRBJ2-3
CDR3aa: CASSVGAGDSTDTQYF
CDR3nt: TGCGCCAGCAGCGTGGGAGCGGGGGATAGCACAGATACGCAGTATTTT

v_gene: TRBV11-3
abundance: few
d_gene: -
j_gene: TRBJ2-2
CDR3aa: CASSLDLSPGELFF
CDR3nt: TGTGCCAGCAGCTTAGACCTTAGCCCCGGGGAGCTGTTTTTT

v_gene: TRBV29-1
abundance: -
d_gene: TRBD1
j_gene: TRBJ2-7
CDR3aa: CSVGWGQGAYEQYF
CDR3nt: TGCAGCGTTGGGTGGGGACAGGGGGCCTACGAGCAGTACTTC

v_gene: TRBV7-2
abundance: -
d_gene: -
j_gene: TRBJ2-7
CDR3aa: CASSLGGQLSPYEQYF
CDR3nt: TGTGCCAGCAGCTTAGGGGGTCAGCTTTCCCCCTACGAGCAGTACTTC

v_gene: TRBV6-5
abundance: -
d_gene: -
j_gene: TRBJ2-7
CDR3aa: CASIQGSTYEQYF
CDR3nt: TGTGCCAGCATCCAGGGCTCAACCTACGAGCAGTACTTC

v_gene: TRBV2
abundance: -
d_gene: -
j_gene: TRBJ1-2
CDR3aa: CASKTRQVDYGYTF
CDR3nt: TGTGCCAGCAAGACCAGACAGGTCGACTATGGCTACACCTTC

v_gene: TRBV2
abundance: once
d_gene: TRBD1
j_gene: TRBJ2-2
CDR3aa: CASRGDRTGELFF
CDR3nt: TGTGCCAGCAGGGGGGACAGGACCGGGGAGCTGTTTTTT

v_gene: TRBV28
abundance: -
d_gene: -
j_gene: TRBJ1-1
CDR3aa: CASSLPVPGPNTEAFF
CDR3nt: TGTGCCAGCAGTTTACCGGTACCGGGGCCTAACACTGAAGCTTTCTTT

v_gene: TRBV13
abundance: few
d_gene: -
j_gene: TRBJ2-3
CDR3aa: CASSSDTSTDTQYF
CDR3nt: TGTGCCAGCAGCTCGGACACGAGCACAGATACGCAGTATTTT

v_gene: TRBV5-5
abundance: -
d_gene: TRBD1
j_gene: TRBJ2-6
CDR3aa: CASSLQGTGGIRANVLTF
CDR3nt: TGTGCCAGCAGCTTGCAAGGGACAGGGGGGATTCGGGCCAACGTCCTGACTTTC

v_gene: TRBV9
abundance: -
d_gene: -
j_gene: TRBJ2-2
CDR3aa: CASSAPGHGELFF
CDR3nt: TGTGCCAGCAGCGCGCCGGGACACGGGGAGCTGTTTTTT

v_gene: TRBV5-1
abundance: -
d_gene: -
j_gene: TRBJ1-5
CDR3aa: CASSLGGPQPQHF
CDR3nt: TGCGCCAGCAGCTTAGGGGGGCCTCAGCCCCAGCATTTT

v_gene: TRBV6-5
abundance: few
d_gene: -
j_gene: TRBJ2-3
CDR3aa: CASSYRTDSTDTQYF
CDR3nt: TGTGCCAGCAGTTACCGGACAGACAGCACAGATACGCAGTATTTT

v_gene: TRBV10-1
abundance: -
d_gene: TRBD1
j_gene: TRBJ1-2
CDR3aa: CASSRDRDYGYTF
CDR3nt: TGCGCCAGCAGTCGGGACAGAGACTATGGCTACACCTTC

v_gene: TRBV5-4
abundance: -
d_gene: TRBD1
j_gene: TRBJ2-7
CDR3aa: CASSLDPGQSYEQYF
CDR3nt: TGTGCCAGCAGCTTGGACCCGGGACAGTCCTACGAGCAGTACTTC

v_gene: TRBV11-2
abundance: -
d_gene: -
j_gene: TRBJ1-5
CDR3aa: CASSTFPDPSNQPQHF
CDR3nt: TGTGCCAGCAGCACATTTCCGGACCCAAGCAATCAGCCCCAGCATTTT

v_gene: TRBV5-1
abundance: -
d_gene: -
j_gene: TRBJ2-7
CDR3aa: CASSLVGEPYEQYF
CDR3nt: TGCGCCAGCAGCTTGGTAGGGGAACCCTACGAGCAGTACTTC

v_gene: TRBV6-1
abundance: -
d_gene: -
j_gene: TRBJ1-6
CDR3aa: CASSEALPGASPLHF
CDR3nt: TGTGCCAGCAGTGAAGCGCTTCCAGGGGCTTCACCCCTCCACTTT

v_gene: TRBV5-1
abundance: -
d_gene: -
j_gene: TRBJ1-1
CDR3aa: CASSLGGRSYAFF
CDR3nt: TGCGCCAGCAGCTTGGGAGGTCGTTCCTACGCTTTCTTT

v_gene: TRBV3-1/TRBV3-2
abundance: -
d_gene: -
j_gene: TRBJ2-7
CDR3aa: CASSQRGCLDPRNYEQYF
CDR3nt: TGTGCCAGCAGCCAACGGGGCTGCCTAGACCCCCGAAACTACGAGCAGTACTTC

v_gene: TRBV9
abundance: -
d_gene: -
j_gene: TRBJ1-1
CDR3aa: CASSVETANTEAFF
CDR3nt: TGTGCCAGCAGCGTAGAGACAGCTAACACTGAAGCTTTCTTT

v_gene: TRBV3-1/TRBV3-2
abundance: -
d_gene: -
j_gene: TRBJ1-4
CDR3aa: CASSEHRPPNEKLFF
CDR3nt: TGTGCCAGCAGCGAACACAGGCCACCTAATGAAAAACTGTTTTTT

v_gene: TRBV9
abundance: -
d_gene: -
j_gene: TRBJ1-1
CDR3aa: CASSVVGGNTEAFF
CDR3nt: TGTGCCAGCAGCGTAGTTGGGGGGAACACTGAAGCTTTCTTT

v_gene: TRBV24-1
abundance: -
d_gene: TRBD1
j_gene: TRBJ1-1
CDR3aa: CATSGQGNTEAFF
CDR3nt: TGTGCCACCAGTGGACAGGGTAACACTGAAGCTTTCTTT

v_gene: TRBV11-3
abundance: -
d_gene: -
j_gene: TRBJ1-6
CDR3aa: CASSSRVGSPLHF
CDR3nt: TGTGCCAGCAGCTCGAGGGTTGGTTCACCCCTCCACTTT

v_gene: TRBV19
abundance: -
d_gene: -
j_gene: TRBJ1-6
CDR3aa: CASSPQSSYNSPLHF
CDR3nt: TGTGCCAGTAGTCCGCAGAGCTCCTATAATTCACCCCTCCACTTT

v_gene: TRBV11-2
abundance: -
d_gene: TRBD2
j_gene: TRBJ2-1
CDR3aa: CASSLDGAGGVYEQFF
CDR3nt: TGTGCCAGCAGCTTAGATGGGGCGGGGGGAGTATACGAGCAGTTCTTC